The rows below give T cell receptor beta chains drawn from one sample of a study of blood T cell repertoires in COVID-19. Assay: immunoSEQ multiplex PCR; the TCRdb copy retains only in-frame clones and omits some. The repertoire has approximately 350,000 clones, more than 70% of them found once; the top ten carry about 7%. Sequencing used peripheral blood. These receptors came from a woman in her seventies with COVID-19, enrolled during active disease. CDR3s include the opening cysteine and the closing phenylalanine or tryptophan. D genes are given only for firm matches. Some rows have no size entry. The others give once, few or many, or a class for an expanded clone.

cdr3_nt: TGTGCCAGCAGCAAGGGCAGGGGGAACTATGGCTACACCTTC
cdr3_aa: CASSKGRGNYGYTF
clone_size: .
j_call: TRBJ1-2
v_call: TRBV21-1
d_call: .

cdr3_nt: TGTGCCAGCAGCTATCGCGGGAGGCAGGATTATGGCTACACCTTC
cdr3_aa: CASSYRGRQDYGYTF
clone_size: .
j_call: TRBJ1-2
v_call: TRBV11-2
d_call: .

cdr3_nt: TGTGCCAGTAACAGGGTCTACCCCACCGGGGAGCTGTTTTTT
cdr3_aa: CASNRVYPTGELFF
clone_size: .
j_call: TRBJ2-2
v_call: TRBV19
d_call: .

cdr3_nt: TGTGCCAGCAGTCCCGGACGGGGGAACACTGAAGCTTTCTTT
cdr3_aa: CASSPGRGNTEAFF
clone_size: .
j_call: TRBJ1-1
v_call: TRBV27
d_call: .

cdr3_nt: TGTGCCAGCTCACCACGCCAGGGAGGGCCCCCGAGTGAAAAACTGTTTTTT
cdr3_aa: CASSPRQGGPPSEKLFF
clone_size: .
j_call: TRBJ1-4
v_call: TRBV18
d_call: .

cdr3_nt: TGTGCCAGCAGCGAAGGGGCTGGGACAGCGAACACTGAAGCTTTCTTT
cdr3_aa: CASSEGAGTANTEAFF
clone_size: .
j_call: TRBJ1-1
v_call: TRBV6-1
d_call: TRBD1

cdr3_nt: TGCGCCAGCAGCTTGGTGGCCAAGACCTACAATGAGCAGTTCTTC
cdr3_aa: CASSLVAKTYNEQFF
clone_size: .
j_call: TRBJ2-1
v_call: TRBV5-1
d_call: .

cdr3_nt: TGTGCCAGCAGTCGTCGAGGTGTTACTGAAGCTTTCTTT
cdr3_aa: CASSRRGVTEAFF
clone_size: .
j_call: TRBJ1-1
v_call: TRBV2
d_call: .

cdr3_nt: TGTGCCAGCAGCCCCCCAGTCGGGGGCACAGATACGCAGTATTTT
cdr3_aa: CASSPPVGGTDTQYF
clone_size: .
j_call: TRBJ2-3
v_call: TRBV7-9
d_call: .

cdr3_nt: TGTGCCAGCAGCTACCGGACCGAGGGCTATGGCTACACCTTC
cdr3_aa: CASSYRTEGYGYTF
clone_size: .
j_call: TRBJ1-2
v_call: TRBV27
d_call: .

cdr3_nt: TGTGCCAGCAGCTTAGTAGTAGGGGGCGCGACCCAAGGCTACACCTTC
cdr3_aa: CASSLVVGGATQGYTF
clone_size: .
j_call: TRBJ1-2
v_call: TRBV11-2
d_call: TRBD1

cdr3_nt: TGTGCCAGTGGGACAGGGAACGCGTACGAGCAGTACTTC
cdr3_aa: CASGTGNAYEQYF
clone_size: .
j_call: TRBJ2-7
v_call: TRBV19
d_call: TRBD1

cdr3_nt: TGCGCCAGCAGCTTGGCCGGGGGGACAGGGAGCTCCTACGAGCAGTACTTC
cdr3_aa: CASSLAGGTGSSYEQYF
clone_size: .
j_call: TRBJ2-7
v_call: TRBV5-1
d_call: TRBD1

cdr3_nt: TGTGCCAGCAGCGGACACATAAGGGCTTTCTTT
cdr3_aa: CASSGHIRAFF
clone_size: .
j_call: TRBJ1-1
v_call: TRBV12-3/TRBV12-4
d_call: .

cdr3_nt: TGTGCCAGCATGGGTTCTAGCTCCTACGAGCAGTACTTC
cdr3_aa: CASMGSSSYEQYF
clone_size: .
j_call: TRBJ2-7
v_call: TRBV6-5
d_call: .

cdr3_nt: TGTGCCAGCAGTTCAGAGGGACACTACTATGGCTACACCTTC
cdr3_aa: CASSSEGHYYGYTF
clone_size: .
j_call: TRBJ1-2
v_call: TRBV9
d_call: .

cdr3_nt: TGTGCCAGTAGTATCCAGGGGGAGCAGTTCTTC
cdr3_aa: CASSIQGEQFF
clone_size: .
j_call: TRBJ2-1
v_call: TRBV19
d_call: .

cdr3_nt: TGCGCCAGCAGCTTTGGATTAGCGACCACCGGGGAGCTGTTTTTT
cdr3_aa: CASSFGLATTGELFF
clone_size: .
j_call: TRBJ2-2
v_call: TRBV5-1
d_call: .

cdr3_nt: TGTGCCAGCACTGAAGACTGGACAGGGGGCTTTGGCTACACCTTC
cdr3_aa: CASTEDWTGGFGYTF
clone_size: .
j_call: TRBJ1-2
v_call: TRBV6-1
d_call: TRBD1

cdr3_nt: TGCGCCAGTAGACAGGACACTTCCATGAACACTGAAGCTTTCTTT
cdr3_aa: CASRQDTSMNTEAFF
clone_size: .
j_call: TRBJ1-1
v_call: TRBV5-1
d_call: .

cdr3_nt: TGTGCCAGCAGCCCTACGCAAAACACTGAAGCTTTCTTT
cdr3_aa: CASSPTQNTEAFF
clone_size: .
j_call: TRBJ1-1
v_call: TRBV7-9
d_call: .

cdr3_nt: TGTGCCAGCAGTGATCGACAGACTGAAGCTTTCTTT
cdr3_aa: CASSDRQTEAFF
clone_size: once
j_call: TRBJ1-1
v_call: TRBV6-1
d_call: .

cdr3_nt: TGTGCCAGCAGTTACTCTCCGGGGGTCGTTTCACCCCTCCACTTT
cdr3_aa: CASSYSPGVVSPLHF
clone_size: .
j_call: TRBJ1-6
v_call: TRBV6-5
d_call: .

cdr3_nt: TGTGCCAGCAGCCCCGGGAGGACTGCAACTAATGAAAAACTGTTTTTT
cdr3_aa: CASSPGRTATNEKLFF
clone_size: .
j_call: TRBJ1-4
v_call: TRBV27
d_call: .